This T cell receptor beta chain was sequenced during a study of response to subunit inactivated influenza vaccine. Whole-study findings and limits: Few additional T cells are recruited per seasonal influenza vaccination, authors suggested.

A note on this clonotype: Its antigen is currently unknown.

TCRdb passed the RT-PCR reads through MiXCR, listing each CDR3 protein once. The repertoire has about 480,000 distinct CDR3 sequences, 10% to 15% of them found once; the top ten carry about an eighth. The sequencing used PBMCs from blood, collected roughly 46 days after vaccination. The TCR sequence derives from a man in his forties or fifties who received an inactivated influenza vaccine.

As DNA, the CDR3 is TGCGCCAGCAGCCCTCAAGGGACAGCAACCGGGGAGCTGTTTTTT. Translating it yields CASSPQGTATGELFF. The gene calls are TRBV5-1 and TRBJ2-2, with 7 bases fitting TRBD1. The CDR3 totals 15 residues. The J segment lost 5 bases and the V segment lost 4 bases, leaving 8 bases of the junction unmatched. Germline-derived CDR1 and CDR2 are SGHRS and YFSETQ.